Given below is one T cell receptor (beta chain) in context. Its antigen is as yet unknown. The table came from immunoSEQ multiplex PCR; TCRdb's copy has only in-frame clones and leaves some out. The table records roughly 390,000 clones, approximately 90% of them present only once. This specimen comes from a study of Ad26.COV2.S vaccination and SARS-CoV-2 variants. The CDR3 covers 14 residues. V lost 6 bases and J lost 6, with 18 bases in between. Study-wide results and limits: While placebo recipients had lower spike-specific TCR breadth, vaccine recipients had more.

Noted treatment: some 20 received Ad26.COV2.S at low or high dose, single or two shots; roughly 5 received placebo; per-sample allocation not given. Specimen acquisition occurred on day 63 following the initial vaccine or placebo injection. Source: peripheral blood, taken in a trial of Ad26.COV2.S vaccine versus placebo. This chain links TRBV23-1 with TRBJ2-7; D tentatively reads TRBD1 or TRBD2 (5 bases each). TRBV23-1 is flagged as an ORF with uncertain function. This receptor was obtained from a person aged 18-65 years who received the Ad26.COV2.S COVID-19 vaccine or a placebo. The CDR3 DNA is TGCGCCAGCAGCAGTGGGACGGCCGCGGCCGAGCAGTACTTC. This encodes CASSSGTAAAEQYF.